Listed here are 13 T cell receptor beta chains from one sample, sequenced in a study of T cell changes during pregnancy in multiple sclerosis. TCRdb keeps only in-frame clones here, not all; method: immunoSEQ multiplex PCR. Altogether around 45,000 clones are present, more than 85% being singletons, with the ten largest covering about 0.5%. This specimen was CD4+ T cells from peripheral blood mononuclear cells, taken in the second trimester of pregnancy. The receptors come from a female donor in good health, enrolled as a control in a pregnancy study.

The rearrangement uses TRBV7-9 and TRBJ2-7, with D perhaps TRBD2 (7 bases). Germline V gene data show CDR1 as SEHNR and CDR2 as FQNEAQ (reference sequence). V lost 5 bases and J 3 bases, leaving 14 bases between the germline ends. The CDR3 extends over 14 amino acids. This CDR3 reads CASSLGRGSYEQYF. The DNA for the CDR3 is TGTGCCAGCAGCCTGGGGAGGGGGAGCTACGAGCAGTACTTC.

The CDR3 region has the DNA TGTGCCAGTAGTTCCCTCGGGACACCATATCAGCCCCAGCATTTT. It specifies CASSSLGTPYQPQHF. The V and J genes are TRBV19 and TRBJ1-5; weak D call: TRBD1 (6 bases). In germline, CDR1 is LNHDA, CDR2 SQIVND (reference sequence). The CDR3 loop spans 15 amino acids. V was pared by 5 bases and J by 5 bases, with 16 bases between. Full variable domain (rest looked up from reference TRBV19 and TRBJ1-5): DGGITQSPKYLFRKEGQNVTLSCEQNLNHDAMYWYRQDPGQGLRLIYYSQIVNDFQKGDIAEGYSVSREKKESFPLTVTSAQKNPTAFYLCASSSLGTPYQPQHFGDGTRLSIL.

The V gene is TRBV7-9, the J gene TRBJ2-1; 7 bases match TRBD2. The CDR3 runs 16 residues. Trimming cost V 5 bases and J 4 bases; bases outside gene matches: 11. Per germline, CDR1 SEHNR and CDR2 FQNEAQ (reference sequence). CDR3 sequence reads: CASSPGGREIYNEQFF. The CDR3 nucleotides read TGTGCCAGCAGCCCGGGCGGGCGGGAGATATACAATGAGCAGTTCTTC.

This chain joins TRBV7-2 and TRBJ1-3; D may be TRBD1 (6 bases). V was trimmed by 4 bases and J by 0 bases, leaving 10 bases between them. CDR3 length equals 15 residues. CDR1 is SGHTA and CDR2 is FQGNSA in the germline V gene. Here the CDR3 reads CASSSRGSSGNTIYF. In DNA form, the CDR3 reads TGTGCCAGCAGCTCCAGGGGAAGCTCTGGAAACACCATATATTTT.

V and J are TRBV10-3 and TRBJ1-2, with no clear D. The V and J ends lost 6 bases and 4 bases respectively, with 15 bases between them. From germline, CDR1 is ENHRY and CDR2 SYGVKD. The CDR3 is made up of 14 amino acids. In DNA, the CDR3 is TGTGCCATCAGGGGAGGTGACGGACTCTATGGCTACACCTTC. It encodes CAIRGGDGLYGYTF.

CDR3 DNA: TGTGCCAGTAACTCCGACAGGGGAGTCGCCGGGGAGCTGTTTTTT. Protein sequence: CASNSDRGVAGELFF. J is TRBJ2-2 and V is TRBV19; 8 bases align to TRBD1. From germline, CDR1 is LNHDA and CDR2 SQIVND (reference sequence). J lost 6 bases, V lost 7 bases, and 10 bases had no gene match. The CDR3 is made up of 15 amino acids.

The V gene is TRBV6-6, the J gene TRBJ2-1; the D gene is possibly TRBD1 (6 bases). CDR3 length: 13 residues. The V gene's germline CDR1 is MNHNY and CDR2 SVGAGI (reference sequence). The V gene lost 4 bases and the J gene lost 7 bases, with 11 bases spanning the gap. Here the CDR3 reads CASSSTGSNEQFF. The CDR3 nucleotides are TGTGCCAGCAGTTCGACAGGTTCAAATGAGCAGTTCTTC.

This chain links TRBV18 with TRBJ2-7; D is perhaps TRBD2 (5 bases). Germline CDR1 and CDR2: KGHSH and LQKENI. CDR3 length equals 15 residues. V lost 3 bases to trimming and J lost 2 bases, with 14 bases between them. CDR3 sequence reads: CASSPRARTTYEQYF. CDR3 DNA sequence: TGTGCCAGCTCACCGCGGGCCCGGACCACCTACGAGCAGTACTTC.

This clone was seen a handful of times. The genes are TRBV19 and TRBJ1-3; D perhaps matches TRBD1 (6 bases). The V and J ends lost 3 bases and 1 base respectively, with 13 bases between them. Germline loops: CDR1 LNHDA, CDR2 SQIVND (reference sequence). The CDR3 has 16 amino acids. The chain's CDR3 is CASSMEAGASGNTIYF. As DNA, the CDR3 is TGTGCCAGTAGTATGGAAGCGGGGGCTTCTGGAAACACCATATATTTT.

The chain recombines TRBV5-1 with TRBJ2-1, with 7 bases lining up with TRBD2. Unmatched junction bases numbered 9, after V lost 6 bases and J lost 0 bases. CDR3 length: 16 residues. In germline, CDR1 is SGHRS, CDR2 YFSETQ. The CDR3 DNA follows: TGCGCCAGCACATCCCCTAGCGGAAGCTCCTACAATGAGCAGTTCTTC. This sequence encodes CASTSPSGSSYNEQFF.

The V gene is TRBV21-1, the J gene TRBJ1-1; the D call of TRBD1 is as the table states it, not checked on the DNA. TRBV21-1 is deemed a pseudogene. The CDR3 loop spans 15 amino acids. Here the CDR3 DNA reads TGTGCCAGCAGCAAAGGACAGGAGAGGAACACTGAAGCTTTCTTT. This encodes CASSKGQERNTEAFF.

The chain uses TRBV28 and TRBJ1-4; 10 bases agree with TRBD1. The V segment lost 4 bases and the J segment 8 bases; nucleotides outside the gene matches: 7. Per the germline V gene, CDR1 is MDHEN and CDR2 is SYDVKM. This CDR3 has 15 amino acids. The CDR3 loop is CASSSQGQGGEKLFF. The DNA of the CDR3 is TGTGCCAGCAGTTCTCAAGGACAGGGGGGGGAAAAACTGTTTTTT.

V usage is TRBV6-5 and J usage is TRBJ2-7, with D maybe TRBD1 (6 bases). Germline CDR1 MNHEY, CDR2 SVGAGI. This CDR3 is 14 amino acids long. The V and J ends lost 6 bases and 6 bases respectively, with 18 bases between them. The CDR3 reads CASRAGTPTGEQYF. CDR3 sequence (DNA): TGTGCCAGCAGAGCCGGGACACCGACTGGCGAGCAGTACTTC.